The present T cell receptor (beta chain) was sequenced within a study of CD8 T cells in ankylosing spondylitis. The study, taken as a whole, reports: Reports of some motif variants in reactive arthritis synovial fluid and blood predate this one. Matched synovial fluid from ankylosing spondylitis patients was reported to be enriched for disease-linked clones. In peripheral blood, disease-linked CD8+ clones occurred at relatively low frequencies.

Researchers built TCR beta libraries using quantitative 5'-RACE with molecular barcodes. TCRdb itself ran the 5' RACE reads through MiXCR, one entry per CDR3 protein. The sample has some 95,000 distinct CDR3 sequences, around 9.4% seen once; the top ten hold approximately 4.8%. This CDR3 has 12 residues. Trimming pared 0 bases from V and 7 bases from J, leaving 9 bases between. Germline V gene lookup returns CDR1 SQVTM and CDR2 ANQGSEA. At least ten counts were recorded for this clonotype. As yet, its antigen is unknown. The sequence came from a male donor with ankylosing spondylitis or in good health (not recorded which). The J gene is TRBJ1-2, the V gene TRBV29-1; weak D call: TRBD1 (5 bases). What was sequenced was blood, either unsorted or a sorted T cell fraction (not recorded which). The CDR3: CSVEEGVAGYTF. In DNA, the CDR3 is TGCAGCGTTGAAGAAGGGGTCGCTGGCTACACCTTC.